The rows below give T cell receptor beta chains drawn from one sample of a study of blood T cell repertoires in COVID-19. TCRdb's table, derived via immunoSEQ multiplex PCR, lists solely in-frame clones and lacks some. The repertoire holds approximately 210,000 clones, 70% to 90% seen once, with 2.5% to 3% in the top ten. The sample was peripheral blood. These receptors all come from a woman in her 70s with active or convalescent COVID-19. The CDR3 runs from the conserved cysteine through the conserved F or W. The order of the fields is clone size, J gene, V gene, D gene, CDR3 DNA, CDR3 protein. A D gene is named only where the DNA matches it firmly. Size is stated for part of the rows, as once, few or many counts, or as a class when the clone is expanded.

few | TRBJ2-7 | TRBV7-2 | - | TGTGCCAGCAGCCCGGGGGCGGGGGCCTCCTACGAGCAGTACTTC | CASSPGAGASYEQYF
- | TRBJ1-6 | TRBV7-9 | - | TGTGCCAGCAGCTTAGTCACAGGGAGCTCCTATAATTCACCCCTCCACTTT | CASSLVTGSSYNSPLHF
- | TRBJ2-6 | TRBV5-1 | TRBD1 | TGCGCCAGCAGCCCGACAGGGTCAACCGGGGCCAACGTCCTGACTTTC | CASSPTGSTGANVLTF
- | TRBJ2-3 | TRBV5-4 | TRBD2 | TGTGCCAGCAGCCTGAGACTAGCGGACACAGATACGCAGTATTTT | CASSLRLADTDTQYF
- | TRBJ1-1 | TRBV7-8 | - | TGTGCCAGCAGCCTACTGACAGGGAACACTGAAGCTTTCTTT | CASSLLTGNTEAFF
- | TRBJ2-1 | TRBV30 | TRBD1 | TGTGCCTGGAGTCATAAGGACAGGGTGGTTATGGAGCAGTTCTTC | CAWSHKDRVVMEQFF
- | TRBJ2-7 | TRBV28 | TRBD2 | TGTGCCAGCACCCCCCGGGCTAGCGGGACCAGATATTACTCCTACGAGCAGTACTTC | CASTPRASGTRYYSYEQYF
once | TRBJ2-1 | TRBV15 | TRBD1 | TGTGCCACCAGCAGGGACATTATCGGACAGGGCTCCTACAATGAGCAGTTCTTC | CATSRDIIGQGSYNEQFF
- | TRBJ2-2 | TRBV7-9 | TRBD2 | TGTGCCAGCAGCCAAGGAGCCGGGACTAGCGGGGCCGGGGAGCTGTTTTTT | CASSQGAGTSGAGELFF
- | TRBJ1-4 | TRBV6-6 | - | TGTGCCAGCAGTTACGGGGCAGGCGTTGAAAAACTGTTTTTT | CASSYGAGVEKLFF
few | TRBJ2-7 | TRBV5-1 | TRBD1 | TGCGCCAGCAGCTTGGATGAGGGGGCGGTCGAGCAGTACTTC | CASSLDEGAVEQYF
- | TRBJ1-1 | TRBV30 | - | TGTGCCTGGGGTCGGGGTTTCGGGTACACTGAAGCTTTCTTT | CAWGRGFGYTEAFF
- | TRBJ1-2 | TRBV24-1 | - | TGTGCCACCAGTGATTATAACCTCAGGTGGGGCTACACCTTC | CATSDYNLRWGYTF
- | TRBJ2-7 | TRBV9 | TRBD2 | TGTGCCAGCAGCTTGGGCGGGGACTATTTTTACGAGCAGTACTTC | CASSLGGDYFYEQYF
- | TRBJ1-1 | TRBV30 | - | TGTGCCTGGAGTGGGCAGGGGAACACTGAAGCTTTCTTT | CAWSGQGNTEAFF
once | TRBJ1-2 | TRBV6-1 | - | TGTGCCAGCAGTGATATATCCCAGGGTCCACACTATGGCTACACCTTC | CASSDISQGPHYGYTF
- | TRBJ2-5 | TRBV7-9 | - | TGTGCCAGCAGCCTTAGGGACTTGGAGGCCTCGACCCAGTACTTC | CASSLRDLEASTQYF
- | TRBJ2-1 | TRBV20-1 | TRBD1 | TGCAGTGCTAGTATGGGACAGGGTGATTACAATGAGCAGTTCTTC | CSASMGQGDYNEQFF
- | TRBJ2-7 | TRBV12-3/TRBV12-4 | TRBD1 | TGTGCCAGCACGGGACAGGGCGTTCGGTACTTC | CASTGQGVRYF
- | TRBJ2-7 | TRBV28 | TRBD2 | TGTGCCAGCAGGCCTGCAGGGTGGACTAGGTCAGAGCAGTACTTC | CASRPAGWTRSEQYF
- | TRBJ2-7 | TRBV15 | TRBD2 | TGTGCCACCAGCAGACTCGGACGACTAGCGGGAGGCGAGCAGTACTTC | CATSRLGRLAGGEQYF
- | TRBJ2-7 | TRBV19 | - | TGTGCCAGTAGTATAGATGGCAGGTGGCAGGCCCCCTACGAGCAGTACTTC | CASSIDGRWQAPYEQYF
once | TRBJ1-2 | TRBV6-5 | TRBD1 | TGTGCCAGCAGTCTACAGGGGGACCACTATGGCTACACCTTC | CASSLQGDHYGYTF
few | TRBJ2-7 | TRBV7-3 | - | TGTGCCAGCAGGTTACCGGGACATTACGAGCAGTACTTC | CASRLPGHYEQYF
- | TRBJ2-1 | TRBV29-1 | TRBD1 | TGCAGCGTTGAAAGGGGACAGAGCTCCTACAATGAGCAGTTCTTC | CSVERGQSSYNEQFF
- | TRBJ1-2 | TRBV2 | - | TGTGCCAGCAGTGAATATTCTGTCCTCTATGGCTACACCTTC | CASSEYSVLYGYTF
- | TRBJ2-5 | TRBV5-1 | TRBD2 | TGCGCCAGCAGCAGTGGGACTAGCGTACAAGAGACCCAGTACTTC | CASSSGTSVQETQYF
few | TRBJ1-2 | TRBV11-2 | - | TGTGCCAGCAGCTTATATGCGAGCACGTCTAACTATGGCTACACCTTC | CASSLYASTSNYGYTF
- | TRBJ2-3 | TRBV5-1 | - | TGCGCCAGCAGCCCTGACAGAAGCACAGATACGCAGTATTTT | CASSPDRSTDTQYF
few | TRBJ1-1 | TRBV6-1 | - | TGTGCCAGCAGTGAGGGACTGAGGAACACTGAAGCTTTCTTT | CASSEGLRNTEAFF
- | TRBJ1-5 | TRBV5-6 | TRBD1 | TGTGCCAGCAGCCCCCGACGACAGGGGCCCCAGCATTTT | CASSPRRQGPQHF
- | TRBJ2-2 | TRBV2 | - | TGTGCCAGCAGTGATGTCGCCAGGGACACCGGGGAGCTGTTTTTT | CASSDVARDTGELFF
- | TRBJ1-4 | TRBV18 | - | TGTGCCAGCTCACCTTCTTCAGGGGATGAGAATGAAAAACTGTTTTTT | CASSPSSGDENEKLFF
- | TRBJ2-2 | TRBV2 | - | TGTGCCAGCGGCCTTGATGCGGGGGCGGACACCGGGGAGCTGTTTTTT | CASGLDAGADTGELFF
- | TRBJ2-4 | TRBV11-3 | TRBD1 | TGTGCCAGCAGCTGGATCCCATCTAGACAGGGTTCCTTAGCCAAAAACATTCAGTACTTC | CASSWIPSRQGSLAKNIQYF
- | TRBJ2-1 | TRBV11-2 | TRBD2 | TGTGCCAGCAGCTTAGGCCAACTAGCGGATGAGCAGTTCTTC | CASSLGQLADEQFF
- | TRBJ1-2 | TRBV5-1 | - | TGCGCCAGCAGCCCTGGAGGAATGAGAAGGGATGGCTACACCTTC | CASSPGGMRRDGYTF
few | TRBJ1-6 | TRBV7-3 | - | TGTGCCAGCAGCTTAAGCAGGAATTCACCCCTCCACTTT | CASSLSRNSPLHF
- | TRBJ2-1 | TRBV18 | - | TGTGCCAGCTCACCCCAGGGGCCTTTTCGGAATGAGCAGTTCTTC | CASSPQGPFRNEQFF
- | TRBJ1-5 | TRBV28 | TRBD1 | TGTGCCAGCAGTTTAAGACAGGGGGCTGGTCAGCCCCAGCATTTT | CASSLRQGAGQPQHF
- | TRBJ1-1 | TRBV6-5 | - | TGTGCCAGCAGCCGATCCCTGGGAGGTCAAACTGAAGCTTTCTTT | CASSRSLGGQTEAFF
- | TRBJ1-1 | TRBV29-1 | TRBD1 | TGCAGCGTGGACGGACAGGGGGCCGGCACTGAAGCTTTCTTT | CSVDGQGAGTEAFF
- | TRBJ2-3 | TRBV5-1 | TRBD2 | TGCGCCAGCGGAACTAGCGGGGATCTCACAGATACGCAGTATTTT | CASGTSGDLTDTQYF
- | TRBJ1-6 | TRBV15 | - | TGTGCCACCAGCAGTAGGGGCGGCAATTCACCCCTCCACTTT | CATSSRGGNSPLHF
- | TRBJ2-3 | TRBV5-1 | TRBD2 | TGCGCCAGCAGCTTGGCCCGGCAGGGGGGACTAGCGGGGTCCACAGATACGCAGTATTTT | CASSLARQGGLAGSTDTQYF
- | TRBJ1-2 | TRBV27 | - | TGTGCCAGCAGAAGTCCAGGGCTCGATGGCTACACCTTC | CASRSPGLDGYTF
- | TRBJ1-4 | TRBV19 | - | TGTGCCAGCCAGCGCCTAGACGGTACTAATGAAAAACTGTTTTTT | CASQRLDGTNEKLFF
- | TRBJ2-7 | TRBV5-5 | TRBD2 | TGTGCCAGCAGCTTGACTAGCGGGGGGGCCTACGAGCAGTACTTC | CASSLTSGGAYEQYF
few | TRBJ1-5 | TRBV7-9 | - | TGTGCCAGCAGCTTAGCGGGCGGCGGGTGGAATCAGCCCCAGCATTTT | CASSLAGGGWNQPQHF
- | TRBJ2-1 | TRBV7-8 | TRBD2 | TGTGCCAGCAGAAGTTTGGGGCGGGAGGGCCGGTCCAATGAGCAGTTCTTC | CASRSLGREGRSNEQFF
- | TRBJ1-6 | TRBV7-2 | - | TGTGCCAGCAGCCGCTCGGCAGGGGAAACCCTCCACTTT | CASSRSAGETLHF
- | TRBJ2-7 | TRBV11-2 | - | TGTGCCAGCAGCTCTAGAAGGGGGGGTGGTAGGACTTTTGCCTACGAGCAGTACTTC | CASSSRRGGGRTFAYEQYF